Listed below are T cell receptor beta chains from one sample, sequenced in a study of spatial heterogeneity in lung cancer. In TCRdb, the 5' RACE reads were re-called with MiXCR into one record per CDR3 protein. The sample carries some 12,000 distinct CDR3 sequences, 14% recorded once. The material was PBMCs, obtained at surgery. The receptor source for this set is a female donor with early-stage non-small cell lung cancer. CDR3s include the opening cysteine and the closing phenylalanine or tryptophan. A D gene is named only where the DNA matches it firmly. The size of a clone is reported for some rows only, either as once, few or many, or as a class for expanded clones.

J: TRBJ2-2
V: TRBV7-2
size: many
D: .
DNA: TGTGCCAGCAGCTTAGCTTACACCGGGGAGCTGTTTTTT
CDR3: CASSLAYTGELFF

J: TRBJ1-1
V: TRBV10-3
size: .
D: .
DNA: TGTGCCATCAGCCACTCTGGACGGATGCACACTGAAGCTTTCTTT
CDR3: CAISHSGRMHTEAFF

J: TRBJ1-1
V: TRBV5-1
size: few
D: .
DNA: TGCGCCAGCAGCTTGGAGGGGGATGGATGGAACACTGAAGCTTTCTTT
CDR3: CASSLEGDGWNTEAFF

J: TRBJ2-4
V: TRBV12-3/TRBV12-4
size: medium-sized
D: TRBD2
DNA: TGTGCCAGCAGTTTTTTAGCGGGACTAGCCAAAAACATTCAGTACTTC
CDR3: CASSFLAGLAKNIQYF

J: TRBJ2-7
V: TRBV28
size: many
D: TRBD2
DNA: TGTGCCAGCACAACTCAACCCCCTAGCGGGAGTCCCGAGCAGTACTTC
CDR3: CASTTQPPSGSPEQYF

J: TRBJ2-5
V: TRBV7-9
size: medium-sized
D: .
DNA: TGTGCCAGCAGCTTAGGGACGGGATCGGGAGAGACCCAGTACTTC
CDR3: CASSLGTGSGETQYF

J: TRBJ1-3
V: TRBV19
size: many
D: .
DNA: TGTGCCAGTAGAGCAGACCGGACCTCTGGAAACACCATATATTTT
CDR3: CASRADRTSGNTIYF

J: TRBJ2-2
V: TRBV5-1
size: .
D: .
DNA: TGCGCCAGCAGCTACTCGGGGGCCACCGGGGAGCTGTTTTTT
CDR3: CASSYSGATGELFF

J: TRBJ2-7
V: TRBV29-1
size: medium-sized
D: .
DNA: TGCAGCGCCGCCCCCTCAGGGGCAGCGTCTAGCTCCTACGAGCAGTACTTC
CDR3: CSAAPSGAASSSYEQYF

J: TRBJ1-1
V: TRBV7-2
size: many
D: .
DNA: TGTGCCAGCAGCCCTTCGGAATCCATGAACACTGAAGCTTTCTTT
CDR3: CASSPSESMNTEAFF

J: TRBJ2-3
V: TRBV7-8
size: many
D: .
DNA: TGTGCCAGCAGCAATTTGTTGGGCCATAGCACAGATACGCAGTATTTT
CDR3: CASSNLLGHSTDTQYF

J: TRBJ2-1
V: TRBV6-5
size: many
D: TRBD2
DNA: TGTGCCAGCAGAGGGACTAGCTGGAATGAGCAGTTCTTC
CDR3: CASRGTSWNEQFF

J: TRBJ2-3
V: TRBV5-1
size: medium-sized
D: TRBD1
DNA: TGCGCCAGCAGCCCACAACTACAGGGGCCCACAGATACGCAGTATTTT
CDR3: CASSPQLQGPTDTQYF

J: TRBJ1-2
V: TRBV12-3/TRBV12-4
size: many
D: TRBD1
DNA: TGTGCCAGCAGTTCCCGGACAGGGGGTAACTATGGCTACACCTTC
CDR3: CASSSRTGGNYGYTF

J: TRBJ2-2
V: TRBV7-6
size: .
D: .
DNA: TGTGCCAGCAGCTGGACAGCTACGAACACCGGGGAGCTGTTTTTT
CDR3: CASSWTATNTGELFF

J: TRBJ1-4
V: TRBV10-1
size: many
D: .
DNA: TGCGCCAGCAGCGGAGGGGATTCTAATGAAAAACTGTTTTTT
CDR3: CASSGGDSNEKLFF

J: TRBJ2-1
V: TRBV24-1
size: medium-sized
D: TRBD2
DNA: TGTGCCACCAGTGAACGTACAACTAGCGGGGTAGGTGAGCAGTTCTTC
CDR3: CATSERTTSGVGEQFF

J: TRBJ1-6
V: TRBV6-5
size: medium-sized
D: .
DNA: TGTGCCAGCAGCACGGGGGGCGAGGTCTCACCCCTCCACTTT
CDR3: CASSTGGEVSPLHF

J: TRBJ2-3
V: TRBV19
size: many
D: TRBD2
DNA: TGTGCCAGTAGTAGCGGGGGGGCGGGCACAGATACGCAGTATTTT
CDR3: CASSSGGAGTDTQYF

J: TRBJ1-1
V: TRBV19
size: few
D: .
DNA: TGTGCCAGTAGTATATGGATGAACACTGAAGCTTTCTTT
CDR3: CASSIWMNTEAFF

J: TRBJ1-1
V: TRBV6-5
size: many
D: .
DNA: TGTGCCAGCAGACAGGTAAAGAACACTGAAGCTTTCTTT
CDR3: CASRQVKNTEAFF

J: TRBJ1-4
V: TRBV11-2
size: once
D: .
DNA: TGTGCCAGCAGCTCCATTGCAACTAATGAAAAACTGTTTTTT
CDR3: CASSSIATNEKLFF

J: TRBJ1-1
V: TRBV5-1
size: many
D: .
DNA: TGCGCCAGCAGCTTACTCGAGACCTCCACTGAAGCTTTCTTT
CDR3: CASSLLETSTEAFF

J: TRBJ2-7
V: TRBV7-2
size: many
D: .
DNA: TGTGCCAGCTCTGCCGGAGGGAGCGGTTGGAATGGGGAGCAGTACTTC
CDR3: CASSAGGSGWNGEQYF

J: TRBJ2-1
V: TRBV7-6
size: many
D: TRBD2
DNA: TGTGCCAGCAGTCCTAGCGGGGGGGCAGGCTATGAGCAGTTCTTC
CDR3: CASSPSGGAGYEQFF

J: TRBJ2-1
V: TRBV5-8
size: many
D: TRBD2
DNA: TGTGCCAGCAGGTCCGGGACTACCTCGGGCTCCTACAATGAGCAGTTCTTC
CDR3: CASRSGTTSGSYNEQFF

J: TRBJ1-1
V: TRBV29-1
size: medium-sized
D: .
DNA: TGCAGCGTTGTCAGCAAAAAGGCTTTCTTT
CDR3: CSVVSKKAFF

J: TRBJ1-2
V: TRBV10-3
size: many
D: .
DNA: TGTGCCATCAGTGACGGCCAGGGAGCTGGCTATGGCTACACCTTC
CDR3: CAISDGQGAGYGYTF

J: TRBJ2-4
V: TRBV28
size: medium-sized
D: .
DNA: TGTGCCAGCACCTTGGGCGCAGTCGGCATTCAGTACTTC
CDR3: CASTLGAVGIQYF

J: TRBJ2-1
V: TRBV29-1
size: .
D: .
DNA: TGCAGCGTTGGGGTGGGGCAGAGGGACAATGAGCAGTTCTTC
CDR3: CSVGVGQRDNEQFF

J: TRBJ2-5
V: TRBV6-2/TRBV6-3
size: medium-sized
D: .
DNA: TGTGCCAGCAGTCTCCCCAGAGAAGAGACCCAGTACTTC
CDR3: CASSLPREETQYF

J: TRBJ1-2
V: TRBV5-6
size: .
D: .
DNA: TGTGCCAGCAGCTTGCAGGGGCCCTTCCGATATGGCTACACCTTC
CDR3: CASSLQGPFRYGYTF

J: TRBJ2-1
V: TRBV6-5
size: medium-sized
D: TRBD2
DNA: TGTGCCAGCAGTGACAGGTCTAGCGGGAGGGGGTATGAGCAGTTCTTC
CDR3: CASSDRSSGRGYEQFF

J: TRBJ2-1
V: TRBV6-5
size: many
D: TRBD2
DNA: TGTGCCAGCAGTTTAGCGGGTCGCGCCTACAATGAGCAGTTCTTC
CDR3: CASSLAGRAYNEQFF

J: TRBJ2-6
V: TRBV18
size: many
D: TRBD1
DNA: TGTGCCAGCTCATCTGACAGGGCCGGGGCCAACGTCCTGACTTTC
CDR3: CASSSDRAGANVLTF

J: TRBJ1-1
V: TRBV7-2
size: medium-sized
D: .
DNA: TGTGCCAGCAGCTTAGAAAGGGATACTGAAGCTTTCTTT
CDR3: CASSLERDTEAFF

J: TRBJ2-7
V: TRBV18
size: medium-sized
D: .
DNA: TGTGCCAGCTCACCAAGTCGGGTCATTTCGACCTACGAGCAGTACTTC
CDR3: CASSPSRVISTYEQYF

J: TRBJ2-5
V: TRBV7-9
size: many
D: TRBD1
DNA: TGTGCCAGCAGCCCCTCCGGGACAGCGTTGGAGACCCAGTACTTC
CDR3: CASSPSGTALETQYF

J: TRBJ1-1
V: TRBV29-1
size: medium-sized
D: TRBD1
DNA: TGCAGCGTCTTCCCATCTACCGGGACAGTTGAAGCTTTCTTT
CDR3: CSVFPSTGTVEAFF

J: TRBJ1-2
V: TRBV7-9
size: many
D: .
DNA: TGTGCCAGCAGCCCCCAGGAAGGGCGGAGAGGCTACACCTTC
CDR3: CASSPQEGRRGYTF

J: TRBJ2-7
V: TRBV5-1
size: few
D: .
DNA: TGCGCCAGCAGTCGGGACATCGAGGGGCAGTACTTC
CDR3: CASSRDIEGQYF

J: TRBJ1-1
V: TRBV3-1
size: many
D: .
DNA: TGTGCCAGCAGCCAAATTAACACTGAAGCTTTCTTT
CDR3: CASSQINTEAFF

J: TRBJ2-3
V: TRBV19
size: many
D: TRBD2
DNA: TGTGCCTCAAGGACTAGCGATGATCCAGATACGCAGTATTTT
CDR3: CASRTSDDPDTQYF

J: TRBJ2-5
V: TRBV5-5
size: medium-sized
D: .
DNA: TGTGCCAGCAGCAATACCGGGGGCCTAGGAGTGGCCCAGTACTTC
CDR3: CASSNTGGLGVAQYF

J: TRBJ2-3
V: TRBV3-1
size: many
D: TRBD2
DNA: TGTGCCAGCAGCCAAGCAGCGGGAGGGCCAGATACGCAGTATTTT
CDR3: CASSQAAGGPDTQYF

J: TRBJ1-4
V: TRBV6-1
size: medium-sized
D: TRBD1
DNA: TGTGCCAGCACCGTAGACAGGGGGGATGAAAAACTGTTTTTT
CDR3: CASTVDRGDEKLFF

J: TRBJ2-3
V: TRBV18
size: many
D: .
DNA: TGTGCCAGCTCACCGCTCGTGGGGAGTGGAACAGATACGCAGTATTTT
CDR3: CASSPLVGSGTDTQYF

J: TRBJ1-4
V: TRBV10-3
size: many
D: .
DNA: TGTGCCACGTCAGGGCGTCCGGTTGAAAAACTGTTTTTT
CDR3: CATSGRPVEKLFF

J: TRBJ2-1
V: TRBV29-1
size: many
D: TRBD2
DNA: TGCAGCGTTTTGTCCGTAGGACTAGCGAACAATGAGCAGTTCTTC
CDR3: CSVLSVGLANNEQFF

J: TRBJ2-5
V: TRBV6-5
size: medium-sized
D: TRBD1
DNA: TGTGCCAGCAGTTACCGAGGGACAGTCCAAGAGACCCAGTACTTC
CDR3: CASSYRGTVQETQYF

J: TRBJ1-2
V: TRBV3-1
size: many
D: .
DNA: TGTGCCAGCAGCCAAGCGGCCGGGACATACTATGGCTACACCTTC
CDR3: CASSQAAGTYYGYTF

J: TRBJ2-5
V: TRBV7-6
size: many
D: .
DNA: TGTGCCAGCAGCCAAGACCCGGGGCGATCTGAGACCCAGTACTTC
CDR3: CASSQDPGRSETQYF

J: TRBJ2-1
V: TRBV12-3/TRBV12-4
size: medium-sized
D: .
DNA: TGTGCCAGCAGTTTTCCCTCCGCCAGTGAGCAGTTCTTC
CDR3: CASSFPSASEQFF

J: TRBJ2-7
V: TRBV19
size: many
D: TRBD2
DNA: TGTGCCAGTAGTCCCCACGGGGGGGGACGCGACGAGCAGTACTTC
CDR3: CASSPHGGGRDEQYF

J: TRBJ1-1
V: TRBV20-1
size: .
D: TRBD1
DNA: TGCAGTGCGGATACAGGGGAGAGGACTGAAGCTTTCTTT
CDR3: CSADTGERTEAFF